This T cell receptor beta chain was recovered during a study of blood T cell repertoires in COVID-19. Turning to the study itself: Sources were T cells, B-cell-depleted T cells, or PBMCs; the material itself was cDNA or gDNA.

The data were produced by immunoSEQ multiplex PCR, yet TCRdb's version contains in-frame clones alone and is incomplete. Of some 200,000 clones listed, 94% are singletons. The CDR3 loop spans 18 amino acids. The germline gives CDR1 SGHVS, CDR2 FNYEAQ. V shed 1 base and J 1 base; nucleotides not matched to a gene: 9. The receptor comes from a man between 25 and 39 years old with COVID-19, enrolled during active disease. Specimen: peripheral blood. V gene TRBV7-6 combines with J gene TRBJ1-4; 7 bases map to TRBD1. The CDR3 nucleotides are TGTGCCAGCAGCTTAGATCCAGGGGGGACCCTAACTAATGAAAAACTGTTTTTT. This sequence encodes CASSLDPGGTLTNEKLFF.